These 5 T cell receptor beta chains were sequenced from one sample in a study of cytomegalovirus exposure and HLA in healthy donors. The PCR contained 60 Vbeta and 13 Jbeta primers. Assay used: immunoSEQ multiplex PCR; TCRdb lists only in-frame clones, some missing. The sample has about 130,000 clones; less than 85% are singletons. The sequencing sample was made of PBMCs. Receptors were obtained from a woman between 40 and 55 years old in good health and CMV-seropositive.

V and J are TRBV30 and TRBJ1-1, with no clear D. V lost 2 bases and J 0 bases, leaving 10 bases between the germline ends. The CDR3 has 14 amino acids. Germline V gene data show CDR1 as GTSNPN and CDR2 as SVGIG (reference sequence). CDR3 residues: CAWSQNTMNTEAFF. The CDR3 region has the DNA TGTGCCTGGAGTCAGAACACTATGAACACTGAAGCTTTCTTT.

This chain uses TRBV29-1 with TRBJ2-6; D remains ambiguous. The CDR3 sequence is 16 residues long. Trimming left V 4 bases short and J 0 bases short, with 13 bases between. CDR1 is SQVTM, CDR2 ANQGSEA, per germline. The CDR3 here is CSVANSFISGANVLTF. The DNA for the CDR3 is TGCAGCGTTGCAAACAGCTTCATCTCTGGGGCCAACGTCCTGACTTTC. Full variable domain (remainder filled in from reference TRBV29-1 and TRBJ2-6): SAVISQKPSRDICQRGTSLTIQCQVDSQVTMMFWYRQQPGQSLTLIATANQGSEATYESGFVIDKFPISRPNLTFSTLTVSNMSPEDSSIYLCSVANSFISGANVLTFGAGSRLTVL.

CDR3 amino acids: CASSPRDRGNQPQHF. DNA for the CDR3: TGTGCCAGCAGCCCCCGGGACAGGGGTAATCAGCCCCAGCATTTT. The V gene is TRBV7-8, the J gene TRBJ1-5, with 10 bases matching TRBD1. The ends lost 5 bases at V and 4 bases at J; junction bases unmatched: 5. The germline V gene encodes CDR1 SGHVS and CDR2 FQNEAQ. The CDR3 length is 15 residues.

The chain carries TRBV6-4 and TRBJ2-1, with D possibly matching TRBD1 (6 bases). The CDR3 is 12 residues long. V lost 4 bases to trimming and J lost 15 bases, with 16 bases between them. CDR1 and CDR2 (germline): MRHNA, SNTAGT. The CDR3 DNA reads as TGTGCCAGCAGTGGCTCGACAGGTCTGGCGTTCTTC. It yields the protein CASSGSTGLAFF.

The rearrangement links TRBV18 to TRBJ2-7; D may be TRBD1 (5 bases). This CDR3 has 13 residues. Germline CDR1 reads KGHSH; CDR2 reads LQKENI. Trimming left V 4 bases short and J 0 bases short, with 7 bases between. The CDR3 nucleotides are TGTGCCAGCTCACTGCAGGGCTCCTACGAGCAGTACTTC. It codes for CASSLQGSYEQYF.